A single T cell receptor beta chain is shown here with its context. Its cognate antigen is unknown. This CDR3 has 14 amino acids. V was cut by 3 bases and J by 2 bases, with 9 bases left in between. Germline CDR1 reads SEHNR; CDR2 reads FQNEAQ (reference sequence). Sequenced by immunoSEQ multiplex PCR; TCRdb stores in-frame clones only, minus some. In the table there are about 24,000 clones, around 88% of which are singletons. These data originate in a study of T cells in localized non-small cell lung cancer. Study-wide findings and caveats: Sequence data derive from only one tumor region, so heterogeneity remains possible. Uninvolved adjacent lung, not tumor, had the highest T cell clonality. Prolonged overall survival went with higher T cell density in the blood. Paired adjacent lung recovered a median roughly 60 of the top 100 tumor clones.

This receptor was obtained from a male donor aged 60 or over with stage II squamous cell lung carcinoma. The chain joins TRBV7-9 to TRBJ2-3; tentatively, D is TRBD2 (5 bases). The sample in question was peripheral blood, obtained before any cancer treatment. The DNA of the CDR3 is TGTGCCAGCAGCTTCGAGGGTCTCACAGATACGCAGTATTTT. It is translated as CASSFEGLTDTQYF.